The TCR beta chain under discussion was sequenced for a study of siplizumab effects on memory and regulatory T cells. Whole-study findings and limits: Confirmation that proliferating Tregs from siplizumab cultures had suppressive function was not obtained.

CDR3 length equals 13 residues. V gave up 4 bases and J gave up 7 bases; unmatched junction bases: 5. The germline CDR1 and CDR2 sequences are SQVTM and ANQGSEA. The assay covered some 98,000 TCR templates per sample. Using immunoSEQ multiplex PCR, the repertoire was profiled, and TCRdb retains in-frame clones only, with some absent. The table includes 85,000 to 130,000 clones, about 93% detected once. Details on this clone: Its antigen is unidentified.

The sample taken for sequencing was Tregs sorted from blood. V usage is TRBV29-1 and J usage is TRBJ2-1, with TRBD1 identical over 9 bases. The clonotype was recovered from a human donor in good health. The CDR3, as DNA: TGCAGCGTTGTGGGACAGGGTAGAAATGAGCAGTTCTTC. This codes for CSVVGQGRNEQFF.